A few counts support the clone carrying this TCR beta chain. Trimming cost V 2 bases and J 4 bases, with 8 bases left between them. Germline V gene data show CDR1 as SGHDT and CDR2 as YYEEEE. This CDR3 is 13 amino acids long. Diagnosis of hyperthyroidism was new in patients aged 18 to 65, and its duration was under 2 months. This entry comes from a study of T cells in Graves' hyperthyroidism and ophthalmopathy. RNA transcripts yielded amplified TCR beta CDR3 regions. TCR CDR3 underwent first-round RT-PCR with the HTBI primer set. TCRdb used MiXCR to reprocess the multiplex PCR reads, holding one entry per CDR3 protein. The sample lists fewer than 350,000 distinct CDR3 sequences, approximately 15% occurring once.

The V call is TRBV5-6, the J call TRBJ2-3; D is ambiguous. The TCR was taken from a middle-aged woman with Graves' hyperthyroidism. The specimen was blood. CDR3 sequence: CASSFFLADTQYF. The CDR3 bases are TGTGCCAGCAGCTTCTTTCTAGCAGATACGCAGTATTTT.